Below are 4 T cell receptor beta chains sequenced from a single sample in a study of T cell responses to AZD1222 COVID-19 vaccine. Produced via immunoSEQ multiplex PCR; TCRdb's table is partial and in-frame only. The table shows 170,000 or so clones, with about 93% occurring only once. Sequenced here: peripheral blood, sampled 28 days after the second dose of the MenACWY control vaccine. All receptors derive from an adult who received the MenACWY meningococcal vaccine as a control.

The gene calls are TRBV5-4 and TRBJ2-1, with D unresolved. The V end was cut by 2 bases, the J end by 0 bases, with 15 bases between. The germline V gene has CDR1 SGHNT and CDR2 YYREEE (reference sequence). There are 17 residues in the CDR3. The DNA for the CDR3 is TGTGCCAGCAGCTTCAGTGTCGCGGAGAGCTCCTACAATGAGCAGTTCTTC. Translated, it gives CASSFSVAESSYNEQFF.

The chain combines TRBV4-2 with TRBJ2-2; 8 nucleotides match TRBD2. The CDR3 length is 16 residues. In germline, CDR1 is LGHNA, CDR2 YNFKEQ. With 2 bases clipped from V and 7 bases from J, the junction kept 9 bases outside the gene matches. The CDR3 sequence is CASSQSRGGFSGELFF. The CDR3 nucleotides are TGTGCCAGCAGCCAATCCCGCGGGGGGTTCAGCGGGGAGCTGTTTTTT.

The chain recombines TRBV27 with TRBJ1-5, with 7 bases aligning to TRBD1. CDR3 length equals 14 residues. CDR1 and CDR2 from the germline V gene are MNHEY and SMNVEV (reference sequence). Trimming at V came to 6 bases and at J to 3 bases, leaving 5 bases not matched to a gene. This CDR3 reads CASRPGQPNQPQHF. The CDR3 DNA sequence: TGTGCCAGCAGACCGGGACAGCCCAATCAGCCCCAGCATTTT.

The chain employs TRBV15 and TRBJ2-3; D uncertain. The CDR3 consists of 17 residues. V gave up 0 bases and J gave up 2 bases, with 15 bases separating them. CDR1 is LNHNV and CDR2 is YYDKDF in the germline V gene (reference sequence). CDR3 amino acids: CATSRDPSPTPTDTQYF. In DNA form, the CDR3 reads TGTGCCACCAGCAGAGATCCTTCCCCAACCCCCACAGATACGCAGTATTTT.